This T cell receptor beta chain was captured by sequencing in a study of CD8 T cells in Susac syndrome. The CDR3 spans 14 residues. Looked up from germline, CDR1 is SNHLY and CDR2 is FYNNEI. Reverse transcription of about 0.45 to 1 ug RNA was carried out with random hexamers. Amplification of the TCR beta CDR3 was carried out by immunoSEQ multiplex PCR, which spanned a total of 54 Vbeta and 13 Jbeta segments. TCRdb called the immunoSEQ multiplex PCR reads again in MiXCR, with one record for every CDR3 protein. The sample yields about 120,000 distinct CDR3 sequences, 94% seen once. This clonotype was observed once. Sequence at one end of the junction differs from germline and may be a read error.

Sequencing used CD4+ T cells from PBMCs. The chain combines TRBV2 with TRBJ2-2, with D hard to call. The TCR was taken from a human donor in good health. The CDR3 DNA is TGTGCCGGCAGTGCCCTTATAGTAACCGGGGAGCTGTTTTTT. Translating gives CAGSALIVTGELFF.